The source of this T cell receptor (beta chain) is a study of patients and donors after allogeneic stem cell transplantation. MiXCR, applied by TCRdb to the RT-PCR reads, yields one record per CDR3 protein. The sample holds roughly 880,000 distinct CDR3 sequences; approximately 19% are singletons and the top ten take 6%. This sequence originates from a human donor who was either an allogeneic HSCT recipient or a stem cell or donor lymphocyte infusion donor (not recorded which). It is not recorded whose cells these are; they may come from a transplant donor. The sequenced sample consisted of blood, either unsorted or a sorted T cell fraction (not recorded which).

In DNA form, the CDR3 reads TGTGCCAGCAGCCCCCTTAAGACAGGGGCCGAGCAGTACTTC. It codes for CASSPLKTGAEQYF. This chain connects TRBV6-1 to TRBJ2-7; 8 bases are a match to TRBD1. The CDR3 totals 14 residues. The V gene's germline CDR1 is MNHNS and CDR2 SASEGT. Trimming at V came to 6 bases and at J to 6 bases, leaving 10 bases not matched to a gene.